The 8 T cell receptor beta chains listed next were all sequenced from one sample in a study of cytomegalovirus exposure and HLA in healthy donors. The PCR used 60 Vbeta and 13 Jbeta primers. The data were produced by immunoSEQ multiplex PCR, yet TCRdb's version contains in-frame clones alone and is incomplete. The data hold roughly 180,000 clones, with approximately 84% observed a single time. Sequencing was performed on PBMCs. These receptors all come from a boy aged 5-17 years in good health and CMV-seronegative.

CDR3 nucleotides: TGTGCCAGCAGCTTAGGACAGGGAAACTATGGCTACACCTTC. Its protein is CASSLGQGNYGYTF. V is TRBV7-9 and J is TRBJ1-2, with TRBD1 matching 7 bases. V was pared by 1 base and J by 2 bases, with 1 base of the junction left unmatched. This CDR3 contains 14 residues. Germline CDR1 and CDR2: SEHNR and FQNEAQ (reference sequence).

V is TRBV5-1 and J is TRBJ2-5; 8 bases are shared with TRBD1. CDR1 is SGHRS, CDR2 YFSETQ, per germline. The CDR3 totals 14 residues. With 0 bases clipped from V and 5 bases from J, the junction kept 3 bases outside the gene matches. The CDR3 DNA reads as TGCGCCAGCAGCTTGGGACAGGGGTGGGAGACCCAGTACTTC. Its protein product is CASSLGQGWETQYF.

This chain connects TRBV9 to TRBJ2-7, with TRBD2 identical over 7 bases. Germline values: CDR1 SGDLS, CDR2 YYNGEE. CDR3 length: 14 residues. V trimming: 3 bases; J trimming: 2 bases; junction bases outside the gene matches: 5. Written as DNA, the CDR3 is TGTGCCAGCAGCGCGAGCGGGACTCCCTACGAGCAGTACTTC. It translates to CASSASGTPYEQYF.

The rearrangement links TRBV6-5 to TRBJ2-2; tentatively, D is TRBD2 (6 bases). Looked up from germline, CDR1 is MNHEY and CDR2 is SVGAGI. This CDR3 spans 14 amino acids. Trimming removed 1 base at V and 4 bases at J, with 7 bases between. The CDR3 loop is CASSYLGGTGELFF. In nucleotides, the CDR3 is TGTGCCAGCAGTTACTTGGGGGGCACCGGGGAGCTGTTTTTT.

The chain employs TRBV30 and TRBJ1-1, with 8 nucleotides matching TRBD1. This CDR3 has 12 amino acids. Germline assignment: CDR1 GTSNPN and CDR2 SVGIG (reference sequence). V dropped 3 bases and J dropped 3; count of bases not matched to a gene: 0. The CDR3 is CAWRDRDTEAFF. CDR3 DNA sequence: TGTGCCTGGAGGGACAGGGACACTGAAGCTTTCTTT.

This clone turned up a few times. The chain recombines TRBV25-1 with TRBJ1-1; D not resolved. Trimming stripped 6 bases from V and 5 bases from J, with 13 bases between. The CDR3 is made up of 13 amino acids. CDR1 and CDR2 from the germline V gene are MGHDK and SYGVNS. The CDR3 loop reads CASRARAPTEAFF. The CDR3 region has the DNA TGTGCCAGCAGGGCCCGTGCACCGACTGAAGCTTTCTTT.

This chain connects TRBV18 to TRBJ1-1, with D possibly TRBD1 on 6 matching bases. Trimming took 2 bases from V and 1 from J, leaving 14 bases between them. The CDR3 has 16 amino acids. The germline CDR1 and CDR2 sequences are KGHSH and LQKENI. The CDR3 nucleotides read TGTGCCAGCTCACCAAACGCCGGGACACAGAACACTGAAGCTTTCTTT. This codes for CASSPNAGTQNTEAFF.

V is TRBV28 and J is TRBJ1-3; D is possibly TRBD1 (5 bases). Trimming stripped 3 bases from V and 4 bases from J, with 13 bases between. Germline-derived CDR1 and CDR2 are MDHEN and SYDVKM. The CDR3 is 15 residues long. The CDR3 sequence is CASSFSFGAGNTIYF. The CDR3 coding sequence is TGTGCCAGCAGTTTCTCCTTTGGGGCCGGAAACACCATATATTTT.